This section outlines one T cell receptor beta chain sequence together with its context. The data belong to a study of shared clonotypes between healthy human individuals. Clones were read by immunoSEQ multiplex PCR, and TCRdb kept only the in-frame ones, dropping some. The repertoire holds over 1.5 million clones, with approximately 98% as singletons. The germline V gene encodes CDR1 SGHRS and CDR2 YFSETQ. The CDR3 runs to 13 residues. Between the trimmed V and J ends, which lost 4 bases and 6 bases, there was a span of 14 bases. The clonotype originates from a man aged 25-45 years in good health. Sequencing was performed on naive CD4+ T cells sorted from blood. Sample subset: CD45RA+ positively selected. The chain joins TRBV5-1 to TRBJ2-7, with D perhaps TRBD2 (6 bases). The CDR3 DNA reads TGCGCCAGCAGCCCGTTATCGCGGGGCGAGCAGTACTTC. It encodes CASSPLSRGEQYF.